The entry below gives a single TCR beta chain sequence along with its context. This sample was taken from a study of cytomegalovirus exposure and HLA in healthy donors. The PCR was carried out with 60 Vbeta primers and 13 Jbeta primers. Libraries were prepared by immunoSEQ multiplex PCR; TCRdb keeps only in-frame clonotypes and omits some of them. The sample has under 130,000 clones; more than 65% are singletons. The CDR3 covers 13 residues. Trimming cost V 6 bases and J 1 base, with 9 bases left between them. The germline V gene encodes CDR1 MNHNS and CDR2 SASEGT. This chain links TRBV6-1 with TRBJ1-1, with D perhaps matching TRBD1 (5 bases). This TCR came from a man aged 40-49 years in good health and CMV-seropositive. The specimen sequenced was PBMCs. CDR3 DNA sequence: TGTGCCAGCAGCGCAACAGGGAACACTGAAGCTTTCTTT. Its translation is CASSATGNTEAFF.